These 3 T cell receptor beta chains were sequenced from one sample in a study of identifying expanded T cells in peripheral blood. The data were produced by immunoSEQ multiplex PCR, yet TCRdb's version contains in-frame clones alone and is incomplete. The repertoire holds some 80,000 clones, with around 90% as singletons. Sequencing was done on a sample of blood. The receptors derive from a person aged 18-70 years in good health.

This clone was detected ten times or more. This rearrangement joins TRBV19 to TRBJ2-7; no definite D call. Germline CDR1 LNHDA, CDR2 SQIVND (reference sequence). V was trimmed by 1 base and J by 7 bases, leaving 26 bases between them. This CDR3 region has 18 residues. The CDR3 region has the DNA TGTGCCAGTAGTATAGTTTTGCCTGCAGGCCCATCAACGTGGGAGCAGTACTTC. Its translation: CASSIVLPAGPSTWEQYF.

The chain links TRBV11-2 to TRBJ1-1; D gene unclear. Trimming pared 1 base from V and 3 bases from J, leaving 15 bases between. The CDR3 runs 16 residues. Germline lookup yields CDR1 SGHAT and CDR2 FQNNGV. The CDR3 region has the DNA TGTGCCAGCAGCTTAGCCGGTCGCAGTCCCTACACTGAAGCTTTCTTT. As protein: CASSLAGRSPYTEAFF.

The CDR3 loop is CASSSNRQGGDTGELFF. The DNA for the CDR3 is TGTGCCAGCAGCTCGAACCGACAGGGAGGGGACACCGGGGAGCTGTTTTTT. The rearrangement uses TRBV7-8 and TRBJ2-2, with D perhaps given as TRBD1 or TRBD2 (7 bases each). The CDR3 has 17 amino acids. V gave up 4 bases and J gave up 3 bases, with 18 bases separating them. Germline V CDR1 and CDR2: SGHVS, FQNEAQ.